The clone carrying this TCR beta chain has just a few counts. The data are from a study of T cells after yellow fever vaccination. TCRdb recomputed calls from the 5' RACE reads with MiXCR, one row per CDR3 protein. The table shows some 420,000 distinct CDR3 sequences, with around 20% occurring only once. The CDR3 has 15 residues. The V end lost 2 bases, the J end lost 1 base, and 9 bases lay between the germline ends. Germline CDR1 MNHNY, CDR2 SVGAGI (reference sequence). The chain is built from TRBV6-6 and TRBJ1-5; D ambiguous. The clonotype originates from a man younger than 35 who received the YFV17D yellow fever vaccine. The sample here was PBMCs, taken before the yellow fever booster vaccination. This CDR3 is CASSYGQESNQPQHF. The CDR3 bases are TGTGCCAGCAGTTACGGGCAGGAGAGCAATCAGCCCCAGCATTTT.